Following are 10 T cell receptor beta chains from one sample sequenced in a study of immune heterogeneity within non-small cell lung tumors. Multiplex PCR with 32 V and 13 J primers amplified TCR beta CDR3. A single record per CDR3 protein comes from TCRdb applying MiXCR to the multiplex PCR reads. The data hold about 15,000 distinct CDR3 sequences, with 28% observed a single time. For each sample, template was roughly 0.65 ug of bulk tumor genomic DNA. Multiple widely separated biopsies were taken from each primary tumor at surgery. Patients underwent curative surgery for non-small cell lung cancer (untreated and newly diagnosed). The sample taken for sequencing was lung tumor tissue. The receptors here all came from a man aged 40-55 years with non-small cell lung cancer.

This clonotype was recorded a few times. The CDR3 here is CASSQYYEQYF. Here the CDR3 DNA reads TGTGCCAGCAGCCAGTACTACGAGCAGTACTTC. V is TRBV7-2 and J is TRBJ2-7; D call uncertain. CDR3 length: 11 residues. V was cut by 5 bases and J by 3 bases, with 5 bases left in between. Germline V gene lookup returns CDR1 SGHTA and CDR2 FQGNSA.

The V call is TRBV9, the J call TRBJ2-3; 9 bases are a match to TRBD2. There are 14 residues in the CDR3. V was pared by 5 bases and J by 4 bases, with 5 bases of the junction left unmatched. The germline CDR1 and CDR2 sequences are SGDLS and YYNGEE. The CDR3 nucleotides read TGTGCCAGCAGTGCGGGAGGGGGTCCAGATACGCAGTATTTT. As protein: CASSAGGGPDTQYF.

In this sample, this clonotype turned up many times. In DNA, the CDR3 is TGTGCCAGTAGTATTGGGACAGGGAAAGGGAATGGCTACACCTTC. Translating gives CASSIGTGKGNGYTF. The genes are TRBV19 and TRBJ1-2; TRBD1 aligns across 9 bases. The trim removed 3 bases at V and 6 bases at J, leaving 8 bases unmatched. Germline-derived CDR1 and CDR2 are LNHDA and SQIVND (reference sequence). The CDR3 has 15 amino acids.

This clonotype appeared many times. CDR3 bases: TGTGCCAGCACCTACTTGGGACTAGCGGGGGACAATGAGCAGTTCTTC. It is translated as CASTYLGLAGDNEQFF. The rearrangement joins TRBV7-6 to TRBJ2-1, with 14 positions matching TRBD2. The V segment lost 7 bases and the J segment 5 bases; nucleotides outside the gene matches: 7. The CDR3 sequence is 16 residues long. In germline, CDR1 is SGHVS, CDR2 FNYEAQ.

This clonotype has a count of ten or more. The gene calls are TRBV12-3 or TRBV12-4 and TRBJ1-1; D call uncertain. CDR3 length: 14 amino acids. V lost 7 bases to trimming and J lost 1 base, with 13 bases between them. CDR3 in DNA: TGTGCCAGCACCCGGGGAGGCTCGAACACTGAAGCTTTCTTT. This encodes CASTRGGSNTEAFF.

In its sample, this clonotype is medium-sized. The gene calls are TRBV10-3 and TRBJ1-2; no clear D gene. Trimming removed 6 bases at V and 7 bases at J, with 15 bases between. Germline CDR1 and CDR2: ENHRY and SYGVKD. The CDR3 consists of 13 residues. CDR3 DNA sequence: TGTGCCATCAGAGGACGCACTACCGCTGGCTACACCTTC. Protein sequence: CAIRGRTTAGYTF.

This chain joins TRBV12-3 or TRBV12-4 and TRBJ2-4, with D tentatively TRBD2 (5 bases). Trimming stripped 3 bases from V and 0 bases from J, with 6 bases between. The CDR3 runs 14 residues. CDR3 in amino acids: CASSFGLAKNIQYF. The CDR3 DNA reads TGTGCCAGCAGTTTTGGACTAGCCAAAAACATTCAGTACTTC.

This clonotype came up once. A much larger clone lies one base from this, so it may be a read error. The conserved phenylalanine or tryptophan is not found at the CDR3 terminus, so this likely reflects a read error. The J gene is TRBJ2-5, the V gene TRBV12-3 or TRBV12-4, with D possibly TRBD1 on 5 matching bases. The CDR3 runs to 13 residues. The V end was cut by 6 bases, the J end by 2 bases, with 10 bases between. The CDR3 here is CASSTTEQETQYL. DNA for the CDR3: TGTGCCAGCAGCACGACAGAACAAGAGACCCAGTACCTC.

This clonotype has ten or more counts. The chain uses TRBV3-1 and TRBJ1-3; 9 nucleotides align to TRBD1. V gave up 3 bases and J gave up 1 base; unmatched junction bases: 4. The CDR3 has 16 residues. Germline V CDR1 and CDR2: LGHDT, YNNKEL (reference sequence). The CDR3 is CASSHEGQGSGNTIYF. CDR3 DNA sequence: TGTGCCAGCAGCCACGAAGGACAGGGGTCTGGAAACACCATATATTTT.

Sample share makes this clonotype medium-sized. The chain has TRBV12-3 or TRBV12-4 and TRBJ2-7, with a possible D match to TRBD1 (5 bases). This CDR3 comprises 12 residues. Trimming removed 9 bases at V and 2 bases at J, with 11 bases between. CDR3 sequence: CASVGETYEQYF. CDR3 in DNA: TGTGCCAGTGTAGGGGAAACCTACGAGCAGTACTTC.